The 16 T cell receptor beta chains reported below all come from one sample, sequenced in a study of radiation and T cells in renal cell carcinoma (dated by TCRdb to 2020 to 2021). Receptor amplification or capture employed the immunoSEQ multiplex PCR assay. What TCRdb holds here is the immuneACCESS table cut down to in-frame rearrangements. Part of the clones is not present; checked against another copy, under half of the missing clones reflect an unresolved V gene, and the others are unexplained. This sample is represented by about 150,000 clones; over 80% of them were singletons. 10% to 15% of the sample belongs to the ten largest clones. This specimen's time point label, interpreted: blood 2 weeks post-SBRT. Interpreted using the paper, the treatment or condition label stands for: 15 Gy SBRT to primary tumor, nephrectomy 4 weeks later. This material consisted of blood, taken from a patient whose treatment included radiotherapy and nephrectomy. All receptors derive from a woman in her forties or fifties with renal cell carcinoma.

The chain couples TRBV19 to TRBJ2-1, with D possibly being TRBD2 (5 bases). V lost 3 bases, J lost 8 bases, and 17 bases lay in between. The CDR3 spans 15 residues. The V gene's germline CDR1 is LNHDA and CDR2 SQIVND (reference sequence). CDR3 DNA sequence: TGTGCCAGTAGTATCGCCTACCCCTTGCGGGATGAGCAGTTCTTC. It specifies CASSIAYPLRDEQFF.

The chain recombines TRBV2 with TRBJ2-1; D remains ambiguous. V was trimmed by 1 base and J by 8 bases, leaving 6 bases between them. CDR1 and CDR2 from the germline V gene are SNHLY and FYNNEI. This CDR3 contains 12 residues. CDR3 nucleotides: TGTGCCAGCAGTGAAGGAGACGATGAGCAGTTCTTC. It specifies CASSEGDDEQFF.

V is TRBV10-3 and J is TRBJ2-7; the match to TRBD1 covers 11 bases. CDR1 ENHRY and CDR2 SYGVKD come from the germline V gene. The CDR3 totals 18 residues. J was trimmed by 0 bases and V by 6 bases; bases with no gene match: 13. The CDR3 reads CAIRDTGTGGSFSYEQYF. CDR3 nucleotide sequence: TGTGCCATCAGAGACACCGGGACAGGGGGATCTTTCTCCTACGAGCAGTACTTC.

The chain uses TRBV6-5 and TRBJ2-3, with 9 bases matching TRBD2. Germline CDR1 is MNHEY and CDR2 is SVGAGI. This CDR3 comprises 16 residues. Losses at the gene ends were 1 base for V and 0 bases for J; bases not matched to a gene: 2. The CDR3 spells CASSYYTSGSTDTQYF. For the CDR3, the DNA is TGTGCCAGCAGTTACTATACTAGCGGGAGCACAGATACGCAGTATTTT.

This sequence joins TRBV13 and TRBJ2-5; 8 bases fit TRBD2. Germline lookup yields CDR1 PRHDT and CDR2 FYEKMQ (reference sequence). The V and J ends lost 3 bases and 0 bases, in that order; junction bases with no gene match: 9. CDR3 length: 17 amino acids. CDR3 region: CASSFRGRGGHQETQYF. The CDR3 nucleotides are TGTGCCAGCAGCTTTCGGGGGCGCGGGGGGCACCAAGAGACCCAGTACTTC.

Only one count was recorded for this clone. The V call is TRBV7-2, the J call TRBJ1-5; D not certain. Trimming stripped 2 bases from V and 6 bases from J, with 14 bases between. CDR1 and CDR2 (germline): SGHTA, FQGNSA. This CDR3 comprises 15 residues. CDR3 DNA: TGTGCCAGCAGCTTAAGGTCGACTCAACCTCAGCCCCAGCATTTT. It specifies CASSLRSTQPQPQHF.

This chain links TRBV9 with TRBJ2-3; perhaps TRBD2 as D (6 bases). CDR1 and CDR2 (germline): SGDLS, YYNGEE. Trimming removed 3 bases at V and 0 bases at J, with 23 bases between. This CDR3 has 19 residues. CDR3 region: CASSGKTSQSPTSTDTQYF. CDR3 nucleotide sequence: TGTGCCAGCAGCGGGAAGACTAGTCAAAGTCCCACTAGCACAGATACGCAGTATTTT.

The chain combines TRBV27 with TRBJ1-2, with TRBD1 matching 7 bases. The CDR3 is 13 amino acids. Germline V gives CDR1 MNHEY, CDR2 SMNVEV (reference sequence). Trimming removed 8 bases from V and 2 bases from J; junction bases left unmatched: 5. The CDR3 sequence is CASGPDRNYGYTF. DNA of the CDR3: TGTGCCAGCGGGCCGGACAGGAACTATGGCTACACCTTC.

The chain employs TRBV18 and TRBJ1-3, with D possibly TRBD1 on 5 matching bases. V was cut by 3 bases and J by 0 bases, with 12 bases left in between. This CDR3 contains 16 residues. CDR1 is KGHSH and CDR2 is LQKENI in the germline V gene. The CDR3 nucleotides read TGTGCCAGCTCACCCAAAACGGGGGACTCTGGAAACACCATATATTTT. It codes for CASSPKTGDSGNTIYF.

In regard to this clone: Additional DNA sequences in this sample encode the identical CDR3. This chain joins TRBV6-5 and TRBJ1-1, with a possible D match to TRBD1 (6 bases). Trimming removed 3 bases at V and 4 bases at J, with 9 bases between. Germline-derived CDR1 and CDR2 are MNHEY and SVGAGI. This CDR3 is 13 amino acids long. CDR3 loop: CASSYGGGTEAFF. The CDR3 nucleotides read TGTGCCAGCAGTTATGGAGGGGGCACTGAAGCTTTCTTT.

V and J are TRBV5-1 and TRBJ2-5, with 9 bases matching TRBD2. With 2 bases clipped from V and 4 bases from J, the junction kept 9 bases outside the gene matches. The CDR3 extends over 16 amino acids. From germline, CDR1 is SGHRS and CDR2 YFSETQ. The CDR3 DNA reads as TGCGCCAGCAGCTTAGCGGGGGGAACCGTTGTAGAGACCCAGTACTTC. Translated: CASSLAGGTVVETQYF.

The gene calls are TRBV6-1 and TRBJ1-5; TRBD1 is a possible D gene (6 bases). Germline CDR1 is MNHNS and CDR2 is SASEGT. The V end was cut by 1 base, the J end by 14 bases, with 18 bases between. This CDR3 comprises 14 residues. CDR3 bases: TGTGCCAGCAGTGAAGAGTACAGGGAGGGAAAAAAGCATTTT. Translation gives CASSEEYREGKKHF.

The chain employs TRBV16 and TRBJ1-6; 7 nucleotides line up with TRBD1. CDR3 length: 14 residues. Germline lookup yields CDR1 KGHSY and CDR2 FQNENV. V dropped 4 bases and J dropped 7; count of bases not matched to a gene: 4. CDR3: CASSLTGPNSPLHF. The CDR3 region has the DNA TGTGCCAGCAGCCTGACAGGGCCAAATTCACCCCTCCACTTT.

This chain links TRBV15 with TRBJ2-1, with D unresolved. The length of the CDR3 is 16 residues. Germline lookup yields CDR1 LNHNV and CDR2 YYDKDF (reference sequence). Trimming pared 5 bases from V and 1 base from J, leaving 15 bases between. CDR3 residues: CATSLGILGSYNEQFF. The CDR3 DNA reads as TGTGCCACCAGCCTGGGAATTTTGGGATCCTACAATGAGCAGTTCTTC.

V and J are TRBV10-3 and TRBJ1-4; D not certain. Trimming removed 4 bases at V and 5 bases at J, with 8 bases between. Germline V gives CDR1 ENHRY, CDR2 SYGVKD. The CDR3 contains 13 residues. CDR3 nucleotide sequence: TGTGCCATCAGTGGGTCCGGGAATGAAAAACTGTTTTTT. Its protein is CAISGSGNEKLFF.

This rearrangement joins TRBV5-1 to TRBJ2-5; 11 nucleotides line up with TRBD1. In germline, CDR1 is SGHRS, CDR2 YFSETQ. The CDR3 has 17 amino acids. The J segment lost 4 bases and the V segment lost 4 bases, leaving 12 bases of the junction unmatched. CDR3 nucleotides: TGCGCCAGCAGCGCATCACCCGGGACAGGGGGTGGAGAGACCCAGTACTTC. Its protein is CASSASPGTGGGETQYF.